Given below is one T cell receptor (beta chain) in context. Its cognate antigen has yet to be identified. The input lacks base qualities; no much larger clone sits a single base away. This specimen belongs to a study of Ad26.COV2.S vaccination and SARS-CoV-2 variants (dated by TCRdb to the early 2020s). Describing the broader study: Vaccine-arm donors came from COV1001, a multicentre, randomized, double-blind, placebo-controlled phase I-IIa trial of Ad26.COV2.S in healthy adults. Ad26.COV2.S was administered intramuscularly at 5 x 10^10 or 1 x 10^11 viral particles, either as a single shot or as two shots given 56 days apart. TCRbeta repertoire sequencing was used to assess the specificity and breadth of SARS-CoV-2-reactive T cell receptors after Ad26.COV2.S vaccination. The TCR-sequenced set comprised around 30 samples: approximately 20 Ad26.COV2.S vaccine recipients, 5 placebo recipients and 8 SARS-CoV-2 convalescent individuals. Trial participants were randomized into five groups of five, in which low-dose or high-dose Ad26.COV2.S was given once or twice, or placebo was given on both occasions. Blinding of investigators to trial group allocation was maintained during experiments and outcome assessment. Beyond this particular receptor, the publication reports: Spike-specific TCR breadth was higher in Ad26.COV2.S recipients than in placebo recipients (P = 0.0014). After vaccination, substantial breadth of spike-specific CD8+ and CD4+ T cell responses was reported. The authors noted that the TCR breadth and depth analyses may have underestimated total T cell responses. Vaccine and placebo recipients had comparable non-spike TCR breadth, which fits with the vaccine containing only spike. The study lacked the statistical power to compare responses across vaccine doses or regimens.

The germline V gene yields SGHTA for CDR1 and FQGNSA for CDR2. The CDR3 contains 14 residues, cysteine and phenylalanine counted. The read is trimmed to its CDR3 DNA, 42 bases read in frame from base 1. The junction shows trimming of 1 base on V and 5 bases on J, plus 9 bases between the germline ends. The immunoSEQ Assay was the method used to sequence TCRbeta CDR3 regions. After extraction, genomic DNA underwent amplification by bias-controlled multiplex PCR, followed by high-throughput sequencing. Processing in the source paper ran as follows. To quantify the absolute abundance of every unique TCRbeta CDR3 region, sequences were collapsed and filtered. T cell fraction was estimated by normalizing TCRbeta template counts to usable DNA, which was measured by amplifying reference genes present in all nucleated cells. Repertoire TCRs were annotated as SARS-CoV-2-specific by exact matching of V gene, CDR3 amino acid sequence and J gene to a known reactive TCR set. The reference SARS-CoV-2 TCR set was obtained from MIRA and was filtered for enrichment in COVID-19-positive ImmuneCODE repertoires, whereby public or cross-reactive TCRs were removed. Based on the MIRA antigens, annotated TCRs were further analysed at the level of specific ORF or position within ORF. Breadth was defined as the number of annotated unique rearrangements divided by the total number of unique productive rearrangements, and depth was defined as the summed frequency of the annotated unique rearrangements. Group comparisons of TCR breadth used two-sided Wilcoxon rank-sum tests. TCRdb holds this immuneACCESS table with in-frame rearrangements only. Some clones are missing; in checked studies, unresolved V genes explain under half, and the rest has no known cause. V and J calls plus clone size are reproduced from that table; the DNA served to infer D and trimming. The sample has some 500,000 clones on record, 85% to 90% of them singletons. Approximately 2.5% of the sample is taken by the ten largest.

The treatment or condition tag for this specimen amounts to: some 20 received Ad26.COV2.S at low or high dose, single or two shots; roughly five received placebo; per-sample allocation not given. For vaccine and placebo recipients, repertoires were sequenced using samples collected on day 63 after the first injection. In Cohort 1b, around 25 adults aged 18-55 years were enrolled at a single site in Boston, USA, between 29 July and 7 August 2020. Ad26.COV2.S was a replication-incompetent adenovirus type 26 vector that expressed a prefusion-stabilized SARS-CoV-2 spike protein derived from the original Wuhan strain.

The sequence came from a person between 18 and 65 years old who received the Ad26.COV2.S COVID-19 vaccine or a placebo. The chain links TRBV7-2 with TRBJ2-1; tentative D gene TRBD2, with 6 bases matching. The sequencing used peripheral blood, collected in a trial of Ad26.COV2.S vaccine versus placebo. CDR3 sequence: CASSLVGLHNEQFF. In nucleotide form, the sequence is TGTGCCAGCAGCTTAGTGGGACTGCACAATGAGCAGTTCTTC. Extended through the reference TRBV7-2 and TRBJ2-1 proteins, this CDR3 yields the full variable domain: GAGVSQSPSNKVTEKGKDVELRCDPISGHTALYWYRQSLGQGLEFLIYFQGNSAPDKSGLPSDRFSAERTGGSVSTLTIQRTQQEDSAVYLCASSLVGLHNEQFFGPGTRLTVL.